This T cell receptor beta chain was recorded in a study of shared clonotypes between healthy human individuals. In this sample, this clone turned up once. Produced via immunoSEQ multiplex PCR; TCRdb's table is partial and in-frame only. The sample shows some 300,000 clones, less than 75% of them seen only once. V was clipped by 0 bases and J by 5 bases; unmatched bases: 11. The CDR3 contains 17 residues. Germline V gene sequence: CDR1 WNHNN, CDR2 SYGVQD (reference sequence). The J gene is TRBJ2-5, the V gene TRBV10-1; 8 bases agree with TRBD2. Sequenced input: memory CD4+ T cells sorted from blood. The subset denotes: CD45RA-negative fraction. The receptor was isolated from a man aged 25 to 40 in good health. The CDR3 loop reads CASSESDPGSGSETQYF. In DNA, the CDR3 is TGCGCCAGCAGTGAGTCCGACCCTGGAAGCGGGAGCGAGACCCAGTACTTC.